This T cell receptor (beta chain) was recorded in a study of T cells expressing NK-cell markers. About the research overall: Sorted CD3+CD56-NKG2C+, CD3+CD56+NKG2C- and CD3+CD56+NKG2C+ T cells were the source of the TCR beta repertoires. Findings of the study overall: The study found these clonotypes also leading the CD3+CD56-NKG2C+ fraction in four donors. Whether the expanded NKG2C+ T cell clones recognized HCMV remained unclear.

Remarks on this clonotype: The antigen is undetermined.

5'RACE template switching with UMIs produced the TCR beta cDNA. TCRdb re-analyzed the 5' RACE reads; it lists each CDR3 protein once, without DNA. The listing records some 150,000 distinct CDR3 sequences. From germline, CDR1 is LGHNA and CDR2 YNFKEQ. The CDR3 spans 14 residues. The source is a woman aged 50 to 65 in good health. Sequencing was carried out using blood T cells: a sorted CD56 or NKG2C T cell subset, CD4+ or CD8+ T cells, or bulk PBMC T cells (not recorded which). The genes are TRBV4-2 and TRBJ2-5. Here the CDR3 reads CASSHTGNQETQYF.